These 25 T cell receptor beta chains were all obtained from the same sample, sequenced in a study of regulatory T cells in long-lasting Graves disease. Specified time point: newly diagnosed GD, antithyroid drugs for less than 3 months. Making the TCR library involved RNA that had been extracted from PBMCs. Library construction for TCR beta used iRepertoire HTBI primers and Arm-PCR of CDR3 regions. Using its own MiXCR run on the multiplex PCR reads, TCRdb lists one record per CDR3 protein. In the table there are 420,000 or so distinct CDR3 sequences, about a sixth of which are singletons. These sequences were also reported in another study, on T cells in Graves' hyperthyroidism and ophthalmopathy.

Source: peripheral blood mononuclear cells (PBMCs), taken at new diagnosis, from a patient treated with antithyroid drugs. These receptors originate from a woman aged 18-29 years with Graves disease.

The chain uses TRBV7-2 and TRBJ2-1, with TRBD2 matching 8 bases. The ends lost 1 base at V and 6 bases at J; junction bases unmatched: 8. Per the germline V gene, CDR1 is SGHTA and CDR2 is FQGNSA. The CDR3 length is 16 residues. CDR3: CASSLVAAGAPNEQFF. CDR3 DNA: TGTGCCAGCAGCTTAGTTGCAGCGGGAGCGCCCAATGAGCAGTTCTTC. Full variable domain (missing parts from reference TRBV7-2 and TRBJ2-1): GAGVSQSPSNKVTEKGKDVELRCDPISGHTALYWYRQSLGQGLEFLIYFQGNSAPDKSGLPSDRFSAERTGGSVSTLTIQRTQQEDSAVYLCASSLVAAGAPNEQFFGPGTRLTVL.

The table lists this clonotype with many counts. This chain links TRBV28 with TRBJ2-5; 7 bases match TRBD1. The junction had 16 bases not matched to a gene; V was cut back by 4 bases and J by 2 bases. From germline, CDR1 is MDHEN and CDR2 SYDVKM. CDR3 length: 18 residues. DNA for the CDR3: TGTGCCAGCAGTTCTTCAAAACCCTCAGGGGGTCGGCAAGAGACCCAGTACTTC. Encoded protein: CASSSSKPSGGRQETQYF.

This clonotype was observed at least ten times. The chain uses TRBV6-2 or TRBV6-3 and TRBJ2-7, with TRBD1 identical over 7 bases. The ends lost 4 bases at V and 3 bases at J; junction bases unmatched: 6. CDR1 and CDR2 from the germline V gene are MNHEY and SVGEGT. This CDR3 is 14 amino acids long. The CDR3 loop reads CASSSGTAFYEQYF. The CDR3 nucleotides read TGTGCCAGCAGTTCGGGGACAGCCTTCTACGAGCAGTACTTC.

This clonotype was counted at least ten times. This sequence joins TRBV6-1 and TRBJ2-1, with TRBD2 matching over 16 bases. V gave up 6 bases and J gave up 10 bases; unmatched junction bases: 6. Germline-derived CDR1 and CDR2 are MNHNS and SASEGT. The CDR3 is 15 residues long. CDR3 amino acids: CASSGGTSGGDEQFF. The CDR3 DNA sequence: TGTGCCAGCAGCGGCGGGACTAGCGGGGGGGACGAGCAGTTCTTC.

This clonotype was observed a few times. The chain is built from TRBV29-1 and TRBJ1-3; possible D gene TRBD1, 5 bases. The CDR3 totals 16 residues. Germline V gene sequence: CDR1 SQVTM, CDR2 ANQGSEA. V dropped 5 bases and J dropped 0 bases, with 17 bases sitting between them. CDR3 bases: TGCAGCGTTAAGGAGGTCATGGGGCTCTCTGGAAACACCATATATTTT. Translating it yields CSVKEVMGLSGNTIYF.

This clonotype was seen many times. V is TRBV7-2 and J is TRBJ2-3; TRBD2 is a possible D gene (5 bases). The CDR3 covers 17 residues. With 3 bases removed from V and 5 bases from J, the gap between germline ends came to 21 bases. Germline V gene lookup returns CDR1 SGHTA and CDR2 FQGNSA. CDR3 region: CASSLYAWTAAGDTQYF. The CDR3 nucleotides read TGTGCCAGCAGCTTGTACGCCTGGACTGCGGCTGGAGATACGCAGTATTTT.

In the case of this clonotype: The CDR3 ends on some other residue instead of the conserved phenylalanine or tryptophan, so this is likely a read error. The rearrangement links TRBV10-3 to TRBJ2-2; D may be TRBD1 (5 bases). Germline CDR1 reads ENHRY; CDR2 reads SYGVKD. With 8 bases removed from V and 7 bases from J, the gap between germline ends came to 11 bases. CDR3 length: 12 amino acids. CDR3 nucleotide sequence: TGTGCCATCGGGGCTCCGGGCGGGGAGCTGTTTTCT. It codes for CAIGAPGGELFS.

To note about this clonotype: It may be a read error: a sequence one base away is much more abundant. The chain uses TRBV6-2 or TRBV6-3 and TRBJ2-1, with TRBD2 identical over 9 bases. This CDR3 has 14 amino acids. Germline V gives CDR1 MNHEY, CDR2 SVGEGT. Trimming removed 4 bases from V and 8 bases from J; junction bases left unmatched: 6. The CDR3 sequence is CASSSSSGTDEQFF. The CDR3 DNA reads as TGTGCCAGCAGTTCTTCTAGCGGGACGGATGAGCAGTTCTTC.

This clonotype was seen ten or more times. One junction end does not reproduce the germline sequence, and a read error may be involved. The CDR3 nucleotides are TGCGCCAGCAGCCAAGTGGAAACAGATACGCAGTATTTT. As protein: CASSQVETDTQYF. The chain carries TRBV3-1 and TRBJ2-3; no firm D call. From germline, CDR1 is LGHDT and CDR2 YNNKEL (reference sequence). The CDR3 consists of 13 residues.

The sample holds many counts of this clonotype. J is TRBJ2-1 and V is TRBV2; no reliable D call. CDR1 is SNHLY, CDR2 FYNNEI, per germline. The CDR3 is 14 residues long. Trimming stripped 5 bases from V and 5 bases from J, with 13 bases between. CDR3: CASSPPVQHNEQFF. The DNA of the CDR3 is TGTGCCAGCAGTCCGCCGGTCCAACACAATGAGCAGTTCTTC.

Written as DNA, the CDR3 is TGCGCCAGCAGCCCCTTTGTGGGGGTTAATGAAAAACTGTTTTTT. Its protein is CASSPFVGVNEKLFF. This chain connects TRBV4-1 to TRBJ1-4; D may be TRBD1 (5 bases). The V and J ends lost 4 bases and 4 bases respectively, with 13 bases between them. The CDR3 length is 15 residues. Looked up from germline, CDR1 is MGHRA and CDR2 is YSYEKL.

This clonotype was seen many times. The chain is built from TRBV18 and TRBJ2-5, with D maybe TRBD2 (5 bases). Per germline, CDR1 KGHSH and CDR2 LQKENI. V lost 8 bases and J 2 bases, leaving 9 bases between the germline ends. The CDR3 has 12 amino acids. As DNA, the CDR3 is TGTGCCAGCAGTCCGGGGCAAGAGACCCAGTACTTC. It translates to CASSPGQETQYF.

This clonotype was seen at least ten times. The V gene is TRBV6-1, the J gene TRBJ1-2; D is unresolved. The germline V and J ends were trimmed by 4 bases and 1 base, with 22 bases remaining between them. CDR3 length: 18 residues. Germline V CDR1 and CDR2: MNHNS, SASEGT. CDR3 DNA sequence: TGTGCCAGCAGTGTGTCGGCTTCCCTCAGAGGGATTAACTATGGCTACACCTTC. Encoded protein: CASSVSASLRGINYGYTF.

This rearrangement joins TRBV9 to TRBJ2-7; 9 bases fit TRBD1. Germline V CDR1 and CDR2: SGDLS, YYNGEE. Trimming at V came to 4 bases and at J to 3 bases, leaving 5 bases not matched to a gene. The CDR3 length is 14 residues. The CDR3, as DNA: TGTGCCAGCAGCCCTGGGGACAGGGTCTACGAGCAGTACTTC. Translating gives CASSPGDRVYEQYF.

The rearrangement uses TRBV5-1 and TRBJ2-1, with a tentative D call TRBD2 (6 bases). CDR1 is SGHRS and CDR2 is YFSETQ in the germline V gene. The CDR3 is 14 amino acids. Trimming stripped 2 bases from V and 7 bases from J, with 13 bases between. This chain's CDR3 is CASSLPGLYNEQFF. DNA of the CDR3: TGCGCCAGCAGCTTACCGGGACTCTATAATGAGCAGTTCTTC.

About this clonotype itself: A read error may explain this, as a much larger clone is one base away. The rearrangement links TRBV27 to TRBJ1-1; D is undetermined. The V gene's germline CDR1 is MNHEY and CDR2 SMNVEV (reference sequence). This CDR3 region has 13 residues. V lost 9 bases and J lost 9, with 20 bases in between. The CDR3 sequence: CASQDVVRTKAFF. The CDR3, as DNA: TGTGCCAGTCAGGACGTCGTGAGGACTAAAGCTTTCTTT.

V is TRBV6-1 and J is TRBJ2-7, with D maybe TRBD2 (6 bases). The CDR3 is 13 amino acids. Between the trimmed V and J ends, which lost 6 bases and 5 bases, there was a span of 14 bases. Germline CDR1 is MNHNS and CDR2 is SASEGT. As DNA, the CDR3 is TGTGCCAGCAGGGGAGAGGGGAGGCACGAGCAGTACTTC. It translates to CASRGEGRHEQYF.

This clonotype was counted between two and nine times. CDR3 amino acids: CASSAHTGSSYEQYF. DNA for the CDR3: TGTGCCAGCAGCGCTCATACAGGGAGCTCCTACGAGCAGTACTTC. The chain joins TRBV9 to TRBJ2-7, with D possibly TRBD1 on 6 matching bases. The CDR3 covers 15 residues. The germline gives CDR1 SGDLS, CDR2 YYNGEE. Trimming stripped 3 bases from V and 0 bases from J, with 13 bases between.

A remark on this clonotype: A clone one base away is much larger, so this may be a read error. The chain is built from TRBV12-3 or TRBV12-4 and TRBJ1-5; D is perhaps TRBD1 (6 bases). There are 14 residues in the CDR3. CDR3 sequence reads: CASSLAPGAQSQHF. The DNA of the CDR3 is TGTGCCAGCAGTTTAGCGCCGGGGGCTCAGTCCCAGCATTTT.

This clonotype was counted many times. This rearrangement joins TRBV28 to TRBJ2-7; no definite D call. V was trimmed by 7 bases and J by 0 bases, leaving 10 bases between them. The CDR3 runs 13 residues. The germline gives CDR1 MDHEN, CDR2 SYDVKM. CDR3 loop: CASIAWSSYEQYF. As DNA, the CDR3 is TGTGCCAGCATTGCATGGAGCTCCTACGAGCAGTACTTC.

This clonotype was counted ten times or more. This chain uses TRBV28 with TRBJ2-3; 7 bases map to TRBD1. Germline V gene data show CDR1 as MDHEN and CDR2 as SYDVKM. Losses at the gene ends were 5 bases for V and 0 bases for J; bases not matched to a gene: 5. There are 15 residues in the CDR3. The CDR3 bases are TGTGCCAGCAGTATGGGACAGCTCAGCACAGATACGCAGTATTTT. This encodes CASSMGQLSTDTQYF.

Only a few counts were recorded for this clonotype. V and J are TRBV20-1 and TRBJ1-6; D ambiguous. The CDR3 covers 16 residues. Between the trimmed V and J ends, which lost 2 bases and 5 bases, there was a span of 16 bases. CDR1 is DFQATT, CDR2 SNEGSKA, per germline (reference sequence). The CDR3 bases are TGCAGTGCTAGATCCCACGGACGAGTTGATAATTCACCCCTCCACTTT. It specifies CSARSHGRVDNSPLHF.

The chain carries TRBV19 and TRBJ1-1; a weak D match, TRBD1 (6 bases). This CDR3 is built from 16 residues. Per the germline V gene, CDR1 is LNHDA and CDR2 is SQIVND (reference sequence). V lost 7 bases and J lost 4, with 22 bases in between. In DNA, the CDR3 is TGTGCCAGTATTGGATACAGGGACCGGACGGGCACTGAAGCTTTCTTT. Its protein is CASIGYRDRTGTEAFF. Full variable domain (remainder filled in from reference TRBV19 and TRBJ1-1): DGGITQSPKYLFRKEGQNVTLSCEQNLNHDAMYWYRQDPGQGLRLIYYSQIVNDFQKGDIAEGYSVSREKKESFPLTVTSAQKNPTAFYLCASIGYRDRTGTEAFFGQGTRLTVV.

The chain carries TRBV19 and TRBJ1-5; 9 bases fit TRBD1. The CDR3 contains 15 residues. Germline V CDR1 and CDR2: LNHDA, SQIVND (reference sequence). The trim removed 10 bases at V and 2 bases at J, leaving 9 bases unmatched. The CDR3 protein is CATAQGAYGNQPQHF. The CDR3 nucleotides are TGTGCCACCGCACAGGGGGCCTATGGCAATCAGCCCCAGCATTTT.

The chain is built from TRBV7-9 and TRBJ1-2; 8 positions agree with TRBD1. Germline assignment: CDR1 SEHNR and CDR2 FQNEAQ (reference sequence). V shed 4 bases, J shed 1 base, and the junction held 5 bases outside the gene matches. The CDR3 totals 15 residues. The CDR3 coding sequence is TGTGCCAGCAGCTCCAAGGACAGGGTTAACTATGGCTACACCTTC. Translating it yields CASSSKDRVNYGYTF.